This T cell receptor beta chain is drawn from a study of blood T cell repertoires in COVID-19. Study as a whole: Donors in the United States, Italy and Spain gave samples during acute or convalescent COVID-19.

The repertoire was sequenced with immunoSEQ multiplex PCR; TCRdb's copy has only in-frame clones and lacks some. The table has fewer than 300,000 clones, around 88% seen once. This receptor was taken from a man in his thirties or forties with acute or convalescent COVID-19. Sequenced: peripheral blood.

The CDR3 DNA reads as TGCGCCAGCAGTGGACAGGACAGGGGGACGCAGTATTTT. Translating it yields CASSGQDRGTQYF. The chain carries TRBV10-2 and TRBJ2-3, with 10 bases lining up with TRBD1. The V gene's germline CDR1 is WSHSY and CDR2 SAAADI. The CDR3 contains 13 residues. The trim removed 4 bases at V and 9 bases at J, leaving 4 bases unmatched.